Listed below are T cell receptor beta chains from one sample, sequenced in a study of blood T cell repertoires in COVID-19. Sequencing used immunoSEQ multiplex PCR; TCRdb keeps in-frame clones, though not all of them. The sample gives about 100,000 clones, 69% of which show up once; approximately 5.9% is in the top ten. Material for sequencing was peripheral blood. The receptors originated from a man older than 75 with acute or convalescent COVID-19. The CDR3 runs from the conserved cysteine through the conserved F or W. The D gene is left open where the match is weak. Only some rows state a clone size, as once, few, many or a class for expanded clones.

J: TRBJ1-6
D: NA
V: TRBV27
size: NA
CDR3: CASSNDGYSPLHF
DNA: TGTGCCAGCAGCAACGACGGGTATTCACCCCTCCACTTT

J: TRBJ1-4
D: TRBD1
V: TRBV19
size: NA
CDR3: CATRGNEKLFF
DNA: TGTGCCACCAGGGGGAATGAAAAACTGTTTTTT

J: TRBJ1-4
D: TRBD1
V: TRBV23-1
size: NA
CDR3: CASSRPDRDGKLFF
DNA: TGCGCCAGCAGTCGCCCCGACAGGGACGGAAAACTGTTTTTT

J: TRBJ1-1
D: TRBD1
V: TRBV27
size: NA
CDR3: CASRTGANTEAFF
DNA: TGTGCCAGCAGGACAGGGGCGAACACTGAAGCTTTCTTT

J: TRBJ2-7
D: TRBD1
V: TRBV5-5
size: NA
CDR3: CASSRRDRDSYEQYF
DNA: TGTGCCAGCAGCCGCAGGGACAGGGACTCCTACGAGCAGTACTTC

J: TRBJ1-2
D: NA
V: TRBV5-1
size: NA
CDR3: CASSGAGAGSYTF
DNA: TGCGCCAGCAGCGGTGCGGGGGCTGGAAGCTACACCTTC

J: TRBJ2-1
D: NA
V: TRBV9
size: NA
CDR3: CASSLEVGGYNEQFF
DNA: TGTGCCAGCAGCCTAGAGGTTGGGGGGTACAATGAGCAGTTCTTC

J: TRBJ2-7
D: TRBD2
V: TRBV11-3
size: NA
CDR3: CASSLTSGGEQYF
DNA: TGTGCCAGCAGCTTGACTAGCGGGGGAGAGCAGTACTTC

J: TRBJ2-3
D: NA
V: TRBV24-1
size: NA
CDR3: CATSDRRGNTDTQYF
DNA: TGTGCCACCAGTGACCGGCGGGGAAACACAGATACGCAGTATTTT

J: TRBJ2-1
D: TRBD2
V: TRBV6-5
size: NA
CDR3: CARAGGGSSYNEQFF
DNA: TGTGCCAGGGCGGGCGGCGGGAGCTCCTACAATGAGCAGTTCTTC

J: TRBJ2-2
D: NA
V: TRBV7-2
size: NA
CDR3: CASSLDSGRELFF
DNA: TGTGCCAGCAGCTTAGACTCAGGGCGAGAGCTGTTTTTT

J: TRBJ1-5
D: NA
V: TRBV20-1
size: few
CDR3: CSASISRASNQPQHF
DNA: TGCAGTGCTAGTATCAGCAGGGCTAGCAATCAGCCCCAGCATTTT

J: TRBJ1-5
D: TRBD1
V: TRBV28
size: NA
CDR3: CASRGQGMQPQHF
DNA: TGTGCCAGCAGGGGACAGGGAATGCAGCCCCAGCATTTT

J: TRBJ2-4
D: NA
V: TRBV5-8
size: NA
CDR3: CASSLGGFTEKYF
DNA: TGTGCCAGCAGCTTGGGTGGGTTCACAGAGAAGTACTTC

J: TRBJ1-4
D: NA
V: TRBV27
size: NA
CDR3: CASSFLTGNEKLFF
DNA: TGTGCCAGCAGTTTTTTGACGGGTAATGAAAAACTGTTTTTT

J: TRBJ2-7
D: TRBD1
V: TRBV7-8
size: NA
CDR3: CASSSRTGTYEQYF
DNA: TGTGCCAGCAGTTCCCGGACAGGCACCTACGAGCAGTACTTC

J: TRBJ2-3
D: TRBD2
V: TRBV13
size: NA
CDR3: CASSPLSGSGADTQYF
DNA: TGTGCCAGCAGCCCCCTTAGCGGGAGTGGGGCAGATACGCAGTATTTT

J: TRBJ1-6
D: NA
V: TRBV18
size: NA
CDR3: CASSPRGGPLHF
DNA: TGTGCCAGCTCACCACGGGGGGGACCCCTCCACTTT

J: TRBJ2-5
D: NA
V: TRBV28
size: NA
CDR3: CASSLDNEETQYF
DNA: TGTGCCAGCAGTTTAGACAACGAGGAGACCCAGTACTTC

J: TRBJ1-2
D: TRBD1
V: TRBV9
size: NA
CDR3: CASSVGDRRSANYGYTF
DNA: TGTGCCAGCAGCGTAGGGGACAGGCGGTCAGCTAACTATGGCTACACCTTC

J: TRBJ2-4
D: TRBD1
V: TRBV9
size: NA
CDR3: CASSAGDSKNIQYF
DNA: TGTGCCAGCAGCGCAGGGGACAGTAAAAACATTCAGTACTTC

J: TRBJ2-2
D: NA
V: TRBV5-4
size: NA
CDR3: CASSLGGGAGGELFF
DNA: TGTGCCAGCAGCTTAGGAGGGGGCGCGGGCGGGGAGCTGTTTTTT

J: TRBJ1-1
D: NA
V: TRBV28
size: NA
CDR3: CASHPPRNTEAFF
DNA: TGTGCCAGCCACCCCCCGAGAAATACTGAAGCTTTCTTT

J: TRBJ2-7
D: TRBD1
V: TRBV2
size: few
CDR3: CASNVLQGAGEQYF
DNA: TGTGCCAGCAACGTCTTGCAGGGGGCGGGGGAGCAGTACTTC

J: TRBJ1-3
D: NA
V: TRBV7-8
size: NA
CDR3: CASSVGTTGNTIYF
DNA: TGTGCCAGCAGCGTAGGGACTACCGGAAACACCATATATTTT

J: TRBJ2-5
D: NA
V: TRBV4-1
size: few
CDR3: CASSQVITGQETQYF
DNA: TGCGCCAGCAGCCAAGTAATAACAGGTCAAGAGACCCAGTACTTC

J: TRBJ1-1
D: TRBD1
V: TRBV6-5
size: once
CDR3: CASSTGQGAGTEAFF
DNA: TGTGCCAGCAGTACGGGACAGGGGGCGGGCACTGAAGCTTTCTTT

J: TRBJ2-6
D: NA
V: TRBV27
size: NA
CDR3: CASSLGTFSGANVLTF
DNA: TGTGCCAGCAGTTTAGGCACCTTCTCTGGGGCCAACGTCCTGACTTTC

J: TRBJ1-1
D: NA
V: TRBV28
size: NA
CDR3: CASSPKTVRITEAFF
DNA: TGTGCCAGCAGCCCTAAGACAGTTCGGATCACTGAAGCTTTCTTT

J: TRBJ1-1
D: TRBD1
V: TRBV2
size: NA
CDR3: CASRAQGVTEAFF
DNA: TGTGCCAGCAGAGCACAGGGGGTCACTGAAGCTTTCTTT

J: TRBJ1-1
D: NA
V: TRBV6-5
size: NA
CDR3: CASTPGGGTEAFF
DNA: TGTGCCAGCACCCCGGGAGGGGGCACTGAAGCTTTCTTT

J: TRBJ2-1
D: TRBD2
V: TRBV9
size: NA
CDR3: CASSAEEGLAGGREQFF
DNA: TGTGCCAGCAGCGCCGAAGAGGGACTAGCGGGAGGCAGGGAGCAGTTCTTC